The entry below describes one T cell receptor (beta chain). Its specificity is not known. The sample originates from a study of naive and memory T cell subsets. Study-wide results and caveats: The power law exponent of TCR abundance differed between naive and memory cells. Gini index rose across naive, CM, EM and EMRA in CD4 and CD8. Each distinct alpha or beta sequence counts as one clonotype. Especially in CD8 cells, naive repertoires contained a few larger clonotypes, possibly CD45RA-re-expressing memory cells.

An equimolar mix of two oligonucleotides served as the beta constant-region primer for TRBC1 and TRBC2. Four rounds of PCR amplified the ligated cDNA using nested alpha and beta constant-region primers plus SP2. A 12-nucleotide UMI and the SP2 primer were added to the cDNA 3' end by oligonucleotide ligation. TCRdb ran MiXCR on the UMI-ligation and nested PCR reads and lists one entry per CDR3 protein. Seen here are roughly 97,000 distinct CDR3 sequences, about 14% observed once, and the top ten hold roughly 3.1%. Germline V gives CDR1 SGDLS, CDR2 YYNGEE. V was trimmed by 2 bases and J by 4 bases, leaving 13 bases between them. This CDR3 is 16 amino acids long.

The chain combines TRBV9 with TRBJ1-6; the D gene is possibly TRBD1 (6 bases). The clonotype was recovered from a human donor in good health. The specimen was naive CD8+ T cells from blood. The CDR3 DNA follows: TGTGCCAGCAGCGTGAGGGACATACCATATAATTCACCCCTCCACTTT. Amino acid sequence: CASSVRDIPYNSPLHF.